A selection of T cell receptor beta chains follows, all from one sample in a study of a mutant IDH1 vaccine in newly diagnosed glioma. No antigens are known for them. Sequencing used immunoSEQ multiplex PCR; TCRdb keeps in-frame clones, though not all of them. The table records more than 30,000 clones, roughly 84% of them present only once. The specimen was PBMCs, collected from a glioma patient whose treatment included an IDH1 peptide vaccine. All receptors derive from a man younger than 40 with glioma. Both conserved end residues are part of each CDR3. The D gene is left open where the match is weak. Clone size is stated in some rows and not others, as once, few, many or a class when expanded.

size	D	V	J	CDR3	DNA
once	NA	TRBV27	TRBJ1-2	CASSLGGGYGYTF	TGTGCCAGCAGTTTAGGGGGAGGCTATGGCTACACCTTC
once	TRBD1	TRBV19	TRBJ2-3	CASSARQGPDTQYF	TGTGCCAGTAGTGCTCGACAGGGGCCAGATACGCAGTATTTT
NA	NA	TRBV5-4	TRBJ1-4	CASSEGGTTNEKLFF	TGTGCCAGCAGCGAGGGGGGGACAACTAATGAAAAACTGTTTTTT
NA	NA	TRBV5-1	TRBJ2-1	CASSLGPGDEQFF	TGCGCCAGCAGCTTGGGACCCGGGGATGAGCAGTTCTTC
NA	TRBD1	TRBV7-9	TRBJ1-2	CASSLQGARDGYTF	TGTGCCAGCAGCTTGCAGGGGGCGCGTGATGGCTACACCTTC
NA	NA	TRBV27	TRBJ1-2	CASSRRATNYGYTF	TGTGCCAGCAGCCGTAGAGCCACTAACTATGGCTACACCTTC
NA	NA	TRBV4-1	TRBJ2-7	CASSQDYEQYF	TGCGCCAGCAGCCAAGACTACGAGCAGTACTTC
NA	TRBD1	TRBV4-1	TRBJ1-4	CASSRRDRGDEKLFF	TGCGCCAGCAGTCGACGGGACAGGGGAGATGAAAAACTGTTTTTT
NA	NA	TRBV5-1	TRBJ2-3	CASSLEIREDTQYF	TGCGCCAGCAGCTTGGAGATTCGAGAAGATACGCAGTATTTT
NA	TRBD1	TRBV5-6	TRBJ1-1	CASSLDTGGSEAFF	TGTGCCAGCAGCTTGGATACAGGGGGTTCTGAAGCTTTCTTT
NA	NA	TRBV6-6	TRBJ2-7	CASRTTGYEQYF	TGTGCCAGCAGGACCACCGGTTACGAGCAGTACTTC
NA	NA	TRBV2	TRBJ2-5	CASSGGQIQETQYF	TGTGCCAGCAGTGGCGGGCAAATACAAGAGACCCAGTACTTC
NA	TRBD1	TRBV6-1	TRBJ1-1	CASSPGQGNTEAFF	TGTGCCAGCTCCCCGGGACAGGGGAACACTGAAGCTTTCTTT
NA	NA	TRBV5-1	TRBJ1-1	CASSTSGTVNTEAFF	TGCGCCAGCAGCACCTCCGGGACTGTAAACACTGAAGCTTTCTTT